The text below deals with one TCR beta chain. The antigen is undetermined. This specimen comes from a study of cytomegalovirus exposure and HLA in healthy donors. CDR3 length equals 13 residues. The V end lost 4 bases, the J end lost 6 bases, and 11 bases lay between the germline ends. Germline CDR1 reads SGHVS; CDR2 reads FNYEAQ. Despite likely unrecorded immune exposures, the donors were nominally healthy at the time of sampling. The PCR employed 60 Vbeta primers together with 13 Jbeta primers. Original handling: An analysis that came later counted 73 million or so unique TCR beta chains, about 10 million shared. This table comes from immunoSEQ multiplex PCR, and its TCRdb copy is limited to in-frame clones, with some not included. Clone size and V and J calls were adopted from that table, with D and trimming inferred from the DNA. Of some 150,000 clones in the sample, 65% to 85% were seen once. Findings and limits, study-wide: In a later analysis, at a false discovery rate of 0.05, fewer than 20,000 TCR beta sequences matched HLA alleles. Roughly uniform sequencing depth across donors was assumed, possibly incorrectly.

The V gene is TRBV7-6, the J gene TRBJ2-3; tentatively, D is TRBD2 (5 bases). The TCR originated in a woman aged 18-35 years in good health and CMV-seronegative. Sequenced material: PBMCs. The CDR3 DNA sequence: TGTGCCAGCAGCTCTACTAGGGCGGATACGCAGTATTTT. It is translated as CASSSTRADTQYF.